Sequencing of this TCR beta chain was carried out in a study of cytomegalovirus exposure and HLA in healthy donors. About the research overall: The roughly 120 validation repertoires used the same platform as the roughly 720 first-cohort repertoires (as reported by a later analysis).

Germline CDR1 is SGHTA and CDR2 is FQGNSA. The V and J ends lost 4 bases and 5 bases, in that order; junction bases with no gene match: 7. The CDR3 spans 15 residues. Study-wide findings and caveats: Accounts indicate the classifier identified cytomegalovirus status with strong specificity and sensitivity.

Comment on this clone: Its target is not known.

The donors were part of the roughly 120-subject validation cohort, which stood apart from the approximately 670-subject first cohort. Method: immunoSEQ multiplex PCR; TCRdb's copy keeps in-frame clones and lacks some. The sample yields about 120,000 clones, more than 75% seen once. The sequenced sample consisted of PBMCs. This receptor was identified in a woman aged 18 to 35 in good health and CMV-seropositive. The chain recombines TRBV7-2 with TRBJ2-1; 8 positions agree with TRBD2. The CDR3 is CASSSRLARNNEQFF. Here the CDR3 DNA reads TGTGCCAGCAGCTCTCGACTAGCGCGGAACAATGAGCAGTTCTTC.